This TCR beta chain was sequenced during a study of T cell responses to AZD1222 COVID-19 vaccine. Findings of the study overall: Among spike-specific TCRs, nearly half reportedly target unmutated variant regions. Females outnumbered males among donors, who were mostly white British; clonal diversity was possibly underestimated.

The data were produced by immunoSEQ multiplex PCR, yet TCRdb's version contains in-frame clones alone and is incomplete. The sample carries about 190,000 clones, more than 80% recorded once. In the case of this clone: Its antigen is still unknown.

This CDR3 is 15 amino acids long. Germline CDR1 MDHEN, CDR2 SYDVKM. The V and J ends lost 3 bases and 6 bases respectively, with 17 bases between them. This TCR was recovered from an adult who received the MenACWY meningococcal vaccine as a control. The chain joins TRBV28 to TRBJ1-2; tentatively, D is TRBD1 (6 bases). The material was peripheral blood, obtained 28 days after the second dose of the MenACWY control vaccine. The chain's CDR3 is CASSLAGAKIDGYTF. The DNA for the CDR3 is TGTGCCAGCAGTTTGGCAGGGGCGAAAATAGATGGCTACACCTTC.